This note documents a single TCR beta chain sequence. The target antigen is unknown. These data are taken from a study of post-analysis software for immune sequencing data. Unique-molecular-identifier-tagged TCR beta cDNA libraries were used. TCRdb re-called the PCR reads through MiXCR, storing one row per CDR3 protein. The sample consists of about 620,000 distinct CDR3 sequences, roughly 47% of them appearing once. This CDR3 has 15 amino acids. The germline V gene encodes CDR1 SGHTA and CDR2 FQGNSA. V was shortened by 4 bases and J by 6 bases, with 16 bases between the two germline ends. Study-level results: Among a handful of TRBV segments more frequent in patients than controls were TRBV5-6, TRBV5-1 and TRBV20-1.

The receptor's source is a girl aged 10 to 17 with multiple sclerosis. The J gene is TRBJ1-5, the V gene TRBV7-2; weak D call: TRBD1 (5 bases). The sequenced sample was blood. DNA for the CDR3: TGTGCCAGCAGCTCTCAGGGAGGGAAGGGTCAGCCCCAGCATTTT. Amino acids: CASSSQGGKGQPQHF. Full variable domain (missing parts from reference TRBV7-2 and TRBJ1-5): GAGVSQSPSNKVTEKGKDVELRCDPISGHTALYWYRQSLGQGLEFLIYFQGNSAPDKSGLPSDRFSAERTGGSVSTLTIQRTQQEDSAVYLCASSSQGGKGQPQHFGDGTRLSIL.